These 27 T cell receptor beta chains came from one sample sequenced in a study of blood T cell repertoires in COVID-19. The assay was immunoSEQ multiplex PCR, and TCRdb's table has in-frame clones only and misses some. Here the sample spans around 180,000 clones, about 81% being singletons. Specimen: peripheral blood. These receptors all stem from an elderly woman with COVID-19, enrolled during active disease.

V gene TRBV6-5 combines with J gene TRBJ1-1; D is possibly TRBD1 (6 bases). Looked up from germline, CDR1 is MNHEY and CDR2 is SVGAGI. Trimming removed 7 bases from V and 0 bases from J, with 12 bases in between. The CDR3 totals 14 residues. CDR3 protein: CASKGGNLNTEAFF. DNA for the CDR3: TGTGCCAGCAAGGGGGGGAACTTGAACACTGAAGCTTTCTTT.

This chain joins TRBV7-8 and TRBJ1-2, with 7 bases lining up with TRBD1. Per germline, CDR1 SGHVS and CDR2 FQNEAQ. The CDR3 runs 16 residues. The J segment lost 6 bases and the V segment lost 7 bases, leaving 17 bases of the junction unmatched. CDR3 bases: TGTGCCAGCAACCTCAGAGACAGGGCGGATGGTAATGGCTACACCTTC. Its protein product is CASNLRDRADGNGYTF.

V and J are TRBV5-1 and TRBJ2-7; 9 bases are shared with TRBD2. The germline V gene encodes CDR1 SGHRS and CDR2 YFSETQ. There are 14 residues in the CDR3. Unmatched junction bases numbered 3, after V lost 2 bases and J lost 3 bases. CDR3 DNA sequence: TGCGCCAGCAGCTTTGGACTAGCGTACTACGAGCAGTACTTC. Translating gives CASSFGLAYYEQYF.

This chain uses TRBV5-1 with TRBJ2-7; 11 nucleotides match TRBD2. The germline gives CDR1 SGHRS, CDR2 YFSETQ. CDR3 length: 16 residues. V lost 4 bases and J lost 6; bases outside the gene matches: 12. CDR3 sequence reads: CASSPQQTSGKLEQYF. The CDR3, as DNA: TGCGCCAGCAGCCCACAACAGACTAGCGGGAAACTCGAGCAGTACTTC.

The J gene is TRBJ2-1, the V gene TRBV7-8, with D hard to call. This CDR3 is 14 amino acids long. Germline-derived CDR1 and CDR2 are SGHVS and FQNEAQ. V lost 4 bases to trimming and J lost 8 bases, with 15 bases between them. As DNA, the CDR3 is TGTGCCAGCAGCTCTCGACTGATTTGGTATGAGCAGTTCTTC. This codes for CASSSRLIWYEQFF. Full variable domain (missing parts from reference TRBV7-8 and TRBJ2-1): GAGVSQSPRYKVAKRGQDVALRCDPISGHVSLFWYQQALGQGPEFLTYFQNEAQLDKSGLPSDRFFAERPEGSVSTLKIQRTQQEDSAVYLCASSSRLIWYEQFFGPGTRLTVL.

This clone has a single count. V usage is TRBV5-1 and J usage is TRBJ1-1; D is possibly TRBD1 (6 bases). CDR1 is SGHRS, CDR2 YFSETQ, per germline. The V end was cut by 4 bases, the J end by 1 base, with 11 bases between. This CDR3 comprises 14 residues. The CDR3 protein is CASSTDRPNTEAFF. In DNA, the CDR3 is TGCGCCAGCAGCACGGACAGACCGAACACTGAAGCTTTCTTT.

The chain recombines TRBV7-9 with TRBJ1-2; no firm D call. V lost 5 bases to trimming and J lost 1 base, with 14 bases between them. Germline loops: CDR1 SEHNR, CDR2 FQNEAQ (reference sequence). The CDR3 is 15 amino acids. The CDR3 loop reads CASSPEAGNNYGYTF. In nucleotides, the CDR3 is TGTGCCAGCAGCCCGGAGGCAGGAAATAACTATGGCTACACCTTC.

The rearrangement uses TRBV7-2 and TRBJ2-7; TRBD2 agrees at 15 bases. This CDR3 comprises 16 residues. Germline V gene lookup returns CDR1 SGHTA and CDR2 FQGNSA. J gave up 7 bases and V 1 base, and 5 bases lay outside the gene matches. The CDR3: CASSLGGLAGGREQYF. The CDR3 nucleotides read TGTGCCAGCAGCTTAGGGGGACTAGCGGGAGGAAGGGAGCAGTACTTC.

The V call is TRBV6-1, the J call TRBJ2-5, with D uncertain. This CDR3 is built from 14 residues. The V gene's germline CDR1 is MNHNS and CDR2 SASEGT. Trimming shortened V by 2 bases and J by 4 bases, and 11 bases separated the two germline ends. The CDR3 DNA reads TGTGCCAGCAGTGAAACTTGGTCATCAGAGACCCAGTACTTC. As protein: CASSETWSSETQYF.

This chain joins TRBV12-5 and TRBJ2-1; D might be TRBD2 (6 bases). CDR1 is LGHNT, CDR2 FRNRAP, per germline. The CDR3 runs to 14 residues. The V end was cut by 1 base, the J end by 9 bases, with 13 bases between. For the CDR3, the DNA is TGTGCTAGTGGTTTGGGAGGGGACTGGGTTGAGCAGTTCTTC. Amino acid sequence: CASGLGGDWVEQFF.

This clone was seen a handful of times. This CDR3 reads CASSSRTGSSEQFF. The CDR3 DNA is TGTGCCAGCAGTTCGAGGACAGGGTCATCAGAGCAGTTCTTC. The chain couples TRBV27 to TRBJ2-1, with 8 nucleotides matching TRBD1. This CDR3 region has 14 residues. The V and J ends lost 4 bases and 10 bases, in that order; junction bases with no gene match: 9. Germline-derived CDR1 and CDR2 are MNHEY and SMNVEV (reference sequence).

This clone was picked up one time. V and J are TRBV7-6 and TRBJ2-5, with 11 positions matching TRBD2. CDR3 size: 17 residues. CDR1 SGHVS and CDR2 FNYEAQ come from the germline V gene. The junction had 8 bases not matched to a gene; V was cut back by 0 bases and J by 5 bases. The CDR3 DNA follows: TGTGCCAGCAGCTTAGCCACTAGCGGGAGTGGGTGGGAGACCCAGTACTTC. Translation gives CASSLATSGSGWETQYF.

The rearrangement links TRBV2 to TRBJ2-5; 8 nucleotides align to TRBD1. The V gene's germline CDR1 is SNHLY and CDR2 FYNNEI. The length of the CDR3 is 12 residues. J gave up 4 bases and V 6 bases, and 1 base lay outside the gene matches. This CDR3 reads CASRDRGETQYF. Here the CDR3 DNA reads TGTGCCAGCAGAGACAGGGGAGAGACCCAGTACTTC.

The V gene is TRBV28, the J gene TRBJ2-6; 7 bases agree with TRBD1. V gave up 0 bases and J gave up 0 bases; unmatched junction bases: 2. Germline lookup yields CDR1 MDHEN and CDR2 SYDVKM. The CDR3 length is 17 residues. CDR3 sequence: CASSLWTGSSGANVLTF. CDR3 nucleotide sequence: TGTGCCAGCAGTTTATGGACAGGGAGCTCTGGGGCCAACGTCCTGACTTTC.

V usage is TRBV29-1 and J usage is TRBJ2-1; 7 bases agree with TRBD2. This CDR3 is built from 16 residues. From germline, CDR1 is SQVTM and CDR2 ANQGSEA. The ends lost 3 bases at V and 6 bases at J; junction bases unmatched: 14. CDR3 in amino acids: CSVEEEWGLFPNEQFF. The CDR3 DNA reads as TGCAGCGTTGAGGAAGAATGGGGACTATTTCCCAATGAGCAGTTCTTC.

CDR3 sequence reads: CASSLSITGSGEQYF. DNA of the CDR3: TGTGCCAGCAGTTTATCGATAACGGGGTCGGGCGAGCAGTACTTC. The chain has TRBV27 and TRBJ2-7, with a tentative D call TRBD2 (5 bases). V was pared by 0 bases and J by 6 bases, with 15 bases between. This CDR3 spans 15 amino acids. Germline CDR1 MNHEY, CDR2 SMNVEV (reference sequence).

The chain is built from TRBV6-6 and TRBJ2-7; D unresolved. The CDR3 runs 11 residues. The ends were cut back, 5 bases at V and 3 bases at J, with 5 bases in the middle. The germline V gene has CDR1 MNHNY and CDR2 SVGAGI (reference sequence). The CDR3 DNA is TGTGCCAGCAGTCTCTACTACGAGCAGTACTTC. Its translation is CASSLYYEQYF.

The CDR3: CASSGGTTNTGELFF. The CDR3, as DNA: TGCGCCAGCAGCGGGGGGACCACGAACACCGGGGAGCTGTTTTTT. The chain couples TRBV5-1 to TRBJ2-2; TRBD2 is a possible D gene (6 bases). Per germline, CDR1 SGHRS and CDR2 YFSETQ. The CDR3 totals 15 residues. V was trimmed by 4 bases and J by 0 bases, leaving 10 bases between them.

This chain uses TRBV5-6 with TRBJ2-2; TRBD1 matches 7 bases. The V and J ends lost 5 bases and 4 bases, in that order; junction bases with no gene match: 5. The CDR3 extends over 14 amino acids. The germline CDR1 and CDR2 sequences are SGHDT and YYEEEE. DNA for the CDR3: TGTGCCAGCAGACCCGGGACAGCCACCGGGGAGCTGTTTTTT. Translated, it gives CASRPGTATGELFF.

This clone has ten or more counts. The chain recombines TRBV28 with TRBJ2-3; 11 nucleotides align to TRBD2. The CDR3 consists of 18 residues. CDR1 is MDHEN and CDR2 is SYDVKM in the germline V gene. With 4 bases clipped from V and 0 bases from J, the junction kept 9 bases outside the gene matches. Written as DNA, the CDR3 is TGTGCCAGCAGTTCCCTAGCGGGAGGCTGGAAGAGCACAGATACGCAGTATTTT. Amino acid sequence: CASSSLAGGWKSTDTQYF.

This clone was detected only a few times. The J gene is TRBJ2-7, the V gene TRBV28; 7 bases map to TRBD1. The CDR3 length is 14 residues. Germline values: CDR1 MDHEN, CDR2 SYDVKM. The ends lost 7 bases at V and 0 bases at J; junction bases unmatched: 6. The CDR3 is CASTPQGVSYEQYF. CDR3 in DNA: TGTGCCAGCACACCTCAGGGGGTCTCCTACGAGCAGTACTTC. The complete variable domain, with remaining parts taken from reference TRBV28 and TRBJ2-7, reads DVKVTQSSRYLVKRTGEKVFLECVQDMDHENMFWYRQDPGLGLRLIYFSYDVKMKEKGDIPEGYSVSREKKERFSLILESASTNQTSMYLCASTPQGVSYEQYFGPGTRLTVT.

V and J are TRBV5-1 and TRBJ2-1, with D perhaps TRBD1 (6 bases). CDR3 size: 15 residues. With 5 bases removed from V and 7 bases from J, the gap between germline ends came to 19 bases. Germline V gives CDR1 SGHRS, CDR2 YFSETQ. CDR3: CASSITGTNENEQFF. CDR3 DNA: TGCGCCAGCAGTATCACCGGGACAAACGAAAATGAGCAGTTCTTC.

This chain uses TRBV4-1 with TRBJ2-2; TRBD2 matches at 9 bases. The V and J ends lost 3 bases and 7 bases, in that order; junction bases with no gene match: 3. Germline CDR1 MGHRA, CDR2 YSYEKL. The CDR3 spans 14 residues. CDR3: CASSHRLAVGELFF. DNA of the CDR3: TGCGCCAGCAGCCATAGACTAGCGGTCGGGGAGCTGTTTTTT.

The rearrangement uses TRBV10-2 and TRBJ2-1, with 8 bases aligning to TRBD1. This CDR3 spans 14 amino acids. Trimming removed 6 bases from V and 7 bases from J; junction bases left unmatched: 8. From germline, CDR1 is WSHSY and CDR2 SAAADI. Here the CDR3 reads CASSGWTGMNEQFF. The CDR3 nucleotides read TGCGCCAGCAGCGGGTGGACAGGGATGAATGAGCAGTTCTTC.

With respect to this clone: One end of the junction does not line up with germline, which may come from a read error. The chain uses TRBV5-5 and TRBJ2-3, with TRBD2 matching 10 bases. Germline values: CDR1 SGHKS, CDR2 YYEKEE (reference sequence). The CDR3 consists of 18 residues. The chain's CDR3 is CASSLASGRAVSKDTQYF. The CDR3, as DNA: TGTGCCAGCAGCTTGGCCAGCGGGAGGGCCGTCAGCAAAGATACGCAGTATTTT. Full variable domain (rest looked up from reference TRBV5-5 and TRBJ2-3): DAGVTQSPTHLIKTRGQQVTLRCSPISGHKSVSWYQQVLGQGPQFIFQYYEKEERGRGNFPDRFSARQFPNYSSELNVNALLLGDSALYLCASSLASGRAVSKDTQYFGPGTRLTVL.

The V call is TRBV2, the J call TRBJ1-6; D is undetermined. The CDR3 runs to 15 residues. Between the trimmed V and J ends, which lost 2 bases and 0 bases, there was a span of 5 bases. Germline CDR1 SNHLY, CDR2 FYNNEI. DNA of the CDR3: TGTGCCAGCAGTGAAAGGAGCTCCTATAATTCACCCCTCCACTTT. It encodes CASSERSSYNSPLHF.

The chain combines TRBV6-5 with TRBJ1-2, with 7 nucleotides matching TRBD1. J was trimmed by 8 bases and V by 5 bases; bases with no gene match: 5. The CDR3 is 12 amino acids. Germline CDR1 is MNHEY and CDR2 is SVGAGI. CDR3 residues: CASSKYRGGYTF. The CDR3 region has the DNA TGTGCCAGCAGTAAATACAGGGGAGGCTACACCTTC.